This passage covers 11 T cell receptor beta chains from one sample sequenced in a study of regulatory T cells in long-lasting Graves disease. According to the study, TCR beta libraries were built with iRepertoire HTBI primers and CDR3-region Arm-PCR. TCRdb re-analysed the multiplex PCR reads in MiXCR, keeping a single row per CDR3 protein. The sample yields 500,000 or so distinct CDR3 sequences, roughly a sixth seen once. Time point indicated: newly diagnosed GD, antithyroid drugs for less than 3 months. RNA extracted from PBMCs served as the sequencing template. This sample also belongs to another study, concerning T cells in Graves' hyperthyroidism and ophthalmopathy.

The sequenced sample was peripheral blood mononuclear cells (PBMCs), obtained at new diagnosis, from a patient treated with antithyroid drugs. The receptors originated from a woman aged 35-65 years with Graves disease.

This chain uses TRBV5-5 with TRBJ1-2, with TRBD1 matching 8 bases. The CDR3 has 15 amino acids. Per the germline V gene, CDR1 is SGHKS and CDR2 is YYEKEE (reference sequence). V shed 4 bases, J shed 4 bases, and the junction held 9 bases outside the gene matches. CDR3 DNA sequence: TGTGCCAGCAGCATGACCCAGGGACAGGCCTATGGCTACACCTTC. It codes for CASSMTQGQAYGYTF.

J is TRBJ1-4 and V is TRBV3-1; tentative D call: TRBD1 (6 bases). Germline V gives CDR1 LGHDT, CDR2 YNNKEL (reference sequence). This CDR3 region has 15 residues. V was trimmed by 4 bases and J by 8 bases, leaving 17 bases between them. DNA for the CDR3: TGTGCCAGCAGCCTTCAGGGGACTCTTAAGGAAAAACTGTTTTTT. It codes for CASSLQGTLKEKLFF. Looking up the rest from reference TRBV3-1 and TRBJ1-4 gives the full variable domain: DTAVSQTPKYLVTQMGNDKSIKCEQNLGHDTMYWYKQDSKKFLKIMFSYNNKELIINETVPNRFSPKSPDKAHLNLHINSLELGDSAVYFCASSLQGTLKEKLFFGSGTQLSVL.

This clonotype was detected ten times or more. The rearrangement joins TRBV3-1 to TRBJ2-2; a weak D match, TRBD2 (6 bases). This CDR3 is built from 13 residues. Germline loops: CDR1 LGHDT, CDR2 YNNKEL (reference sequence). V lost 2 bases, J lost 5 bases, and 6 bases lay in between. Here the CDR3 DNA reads TGTGCCAGCAGCCAACGGGGGACCGGGGAGCTGTTTTTT. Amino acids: CASSQRGTGELFF.

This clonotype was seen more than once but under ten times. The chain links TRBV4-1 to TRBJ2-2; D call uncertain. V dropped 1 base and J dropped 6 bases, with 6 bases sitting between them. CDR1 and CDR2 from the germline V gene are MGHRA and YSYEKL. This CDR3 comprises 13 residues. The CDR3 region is CASSQVGSGELFF. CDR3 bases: TGCGCCAGCAGCCAAGTAGGGTCCGGGGAGCTGTTTTTT.

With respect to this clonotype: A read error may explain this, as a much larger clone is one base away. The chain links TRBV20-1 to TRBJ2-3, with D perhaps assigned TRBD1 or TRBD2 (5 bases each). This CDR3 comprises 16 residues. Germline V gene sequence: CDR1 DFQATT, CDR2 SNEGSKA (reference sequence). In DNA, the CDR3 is TGCAGTGCTAGGGTCCCCGGGAAACCACCCACAGGTACGCAGTATTTT. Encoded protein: CSARVPGKPPTGTQYF.

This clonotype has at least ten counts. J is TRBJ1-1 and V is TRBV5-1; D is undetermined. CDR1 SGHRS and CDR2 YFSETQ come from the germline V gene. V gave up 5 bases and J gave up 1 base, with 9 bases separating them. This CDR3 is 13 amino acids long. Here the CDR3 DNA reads TGCGCCAGCAGGCGTGACTGGAACACTGAAGCTTTCTTT. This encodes CASRRDWNTEAFF.

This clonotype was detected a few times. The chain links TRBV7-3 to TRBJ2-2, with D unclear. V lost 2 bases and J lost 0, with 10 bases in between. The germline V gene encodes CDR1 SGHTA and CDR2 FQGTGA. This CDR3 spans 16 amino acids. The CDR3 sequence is CASSLVAVTNTGELFF. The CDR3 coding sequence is TGTGCCAGCAGCTTAGTGGCGGTGACGAACACCGGGGAGCTGTTTTTT.

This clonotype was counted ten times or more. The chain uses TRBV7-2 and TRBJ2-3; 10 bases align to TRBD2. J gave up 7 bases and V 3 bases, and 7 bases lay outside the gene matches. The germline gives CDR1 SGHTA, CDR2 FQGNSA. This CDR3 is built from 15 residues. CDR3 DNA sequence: TGTGCCAGCAGCTTCGGGACTAGCGCCTTCAATACGCAGTATTTT. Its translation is CASSFGTSAFNTQYF.

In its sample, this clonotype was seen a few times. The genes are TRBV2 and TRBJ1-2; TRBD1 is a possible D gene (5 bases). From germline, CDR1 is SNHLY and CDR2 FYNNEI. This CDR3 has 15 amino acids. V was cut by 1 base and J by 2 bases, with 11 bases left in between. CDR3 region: CASSEGWGPNYGYTF. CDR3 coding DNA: TGTGCCAGCAGTGAAGGGTGGGGACCGAACTATGGCTACACCTTC. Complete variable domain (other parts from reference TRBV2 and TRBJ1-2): EPEVTQTPSHQVTQMGQEVILRCVPISNHLYFYWYRQILGQKVEFLVSFYNNEISEKSEIFDDQFSVERPDGSNFTLKIRSTKLEDSAMYFCASSEGWGPNYGYTFGSGTRLTVV.

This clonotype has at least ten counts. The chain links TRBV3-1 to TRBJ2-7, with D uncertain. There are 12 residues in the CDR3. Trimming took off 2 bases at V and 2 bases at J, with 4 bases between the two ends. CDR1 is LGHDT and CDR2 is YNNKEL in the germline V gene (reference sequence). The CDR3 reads CASSQIPYEQYF. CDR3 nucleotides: TGTGCCAGCAGCCAAATCCCCTACGAGCAGTACTTC.

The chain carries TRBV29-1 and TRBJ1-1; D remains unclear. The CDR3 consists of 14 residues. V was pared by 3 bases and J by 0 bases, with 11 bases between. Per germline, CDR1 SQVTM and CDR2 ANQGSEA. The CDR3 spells CSVELHSLNTEAFF. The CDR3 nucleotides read TGCAGCGTTGAGCTTCACTCGCTGAACACTGAAGCTTTCTTT. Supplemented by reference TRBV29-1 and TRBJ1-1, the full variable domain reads SAVISQKPSRDICQRGTSLTIQCQVDSQVTMMFWYRQQPGQSLTLIATANQGSEATYESGFVIDKFPISRPNLTFSTLTVSNMSPEDSSIYLCSVELHSLNTEAFFGQGTRLTVV.